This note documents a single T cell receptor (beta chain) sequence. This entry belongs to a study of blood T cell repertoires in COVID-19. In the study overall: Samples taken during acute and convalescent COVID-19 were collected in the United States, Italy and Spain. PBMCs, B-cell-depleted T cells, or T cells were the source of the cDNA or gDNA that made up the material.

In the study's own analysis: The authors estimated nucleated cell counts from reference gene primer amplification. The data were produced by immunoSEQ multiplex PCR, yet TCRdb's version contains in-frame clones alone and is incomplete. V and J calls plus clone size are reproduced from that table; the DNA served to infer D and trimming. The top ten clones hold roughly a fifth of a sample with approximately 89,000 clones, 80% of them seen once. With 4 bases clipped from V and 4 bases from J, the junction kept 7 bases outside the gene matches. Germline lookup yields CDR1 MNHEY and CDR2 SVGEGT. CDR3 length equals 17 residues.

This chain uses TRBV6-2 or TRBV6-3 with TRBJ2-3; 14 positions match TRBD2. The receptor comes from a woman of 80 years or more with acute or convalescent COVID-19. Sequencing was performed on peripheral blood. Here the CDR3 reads CASSSRLAGGFADTQYF. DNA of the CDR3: TGTGCCAGCAGTTCCCGACTAGCGGGAGGGTTTGCAGATACGCAGTATTTT.